One sample yielded the 10 T cell receptor beta chains listed below, sequenced in a study of blood T cell repertoires in COVID-19. Clones were sequenced by immunoSEQ multiplex PCR, and TCRdb holds only the in-frame ones, with some missing. The sample includes around 300,000 clones, about 87% of them seen just once. Sequencing was performed on PBMCs or T cells enriched from blood (not recorded which). The origin of the receptors is a man aged 25 to 45 who had recovered from COVID-19.

The V call is TRBV6-5, the J call TRBJ2-7, with TRBD2 matching 7 bases. Germline V lookup: CDR1 MNHEY, CDR2 SVGAGI. This CDR3 region has 16 residues. The V gene end was trimmed by 2 bases and the J gene end by 1 base; junction bases not matched to a gene: 8. CDR3 sequence reads: CASSYGSGYASYEQYF. In nucleotides, the CDR3 is TGTGCCAGCAGTTACGGTAGCGGGTATGCTTCCTACGAGCAGTACTTC.

The V call is TRBV28, the J call TRBJ1-2, with D perhaps matching TRBD1 (6 bases). The germline V gene has CDR1 MDHEN and CDR2 SYDVKM. This CDR3 region has 14 residues. Trimming stripped 3 bases from V and 5 bases from J, with 13 bases between. CDR3 sequence reads: CASSFLPGAYGYTF. CDR3 sequence (DNA): TGTGCCAGCAGTTTTCTTCCAGGGGCATATGGCTACACCTTC.

The chain is built from TRBV3-1 (or the pseudogene TRBV3-2) and TRBJ2-1; the match to TRBD2 covers 12 bases. The V gene's germline CDR1 is LGHDT and CDR2 YNNKEL (reference sequence). Germline trimming cut 8 bases from V and 6 bases from J; bases unmatched to any gene: 5. This CDR3 has 14 amino acids. CDR3: CASLTSGGSNEQFF. The CDR3, as DNA: TGTGCCAGCCTTACTAGCGGGGGGAGCAATGAGCAGTTCTTC.

This clone has a handful of counts. This sequence joins TRBV5-5 and TRBJ2-3; D is perhaps TRBD1 (6 bases). V lost 7 bases to trimming and J lost 1 base, with 19 bases between them. Germline values: CDR1 SGHKS, CDR2 YYEKEE (reference sequence). The CDR3 is made up of 16 amino acids. CDR3 bases: TGTGCCAGCCTCCCCAGTGGGGGCCAACGCACAGATACGCAGTATTTT. Its protein is CASLPSGGQRTDTQYF. Looking up the rest from reference TRBV5-5 and TRBJ2-3 gives the full variable domain: DAGVTQSPTHLIKTRGQQVTLRCSPISGHKSVSWYQQVLGQGPQFIFQYYEKEERGRGNFPDRFSARQFPNYSSELNVNALLLGDSALYLCASLPSGGQRTDTQYFGPGTRLTVL.

The rearrangement joins TRBV5-4 to TRBJ1-6; 7 positions agree with TRBD1. With 4 bases clipped from V and 8 bases from J, the junction kept 6 bases outside the gene matches. CDR3 length: 14 residues. Germline V CDR1 and CDR2: SGHNT, YYREEE (reference sequence). DNA of the CDR3: TGTGCCAGCAGCCCTGGCAGGGGGGATTCACCCCTCCACTTT. As protein: CASSPGRGDSPLHF.

The chain is built from TRBV3-1 (or the pseudogene TRBV3-2) and TRBJ2-3; TRBD2 agrees at 14 bases. This CDR3 region has 17 residues. The germline gives CDR1 LGHDT, CDR2 YNNKEL (reference sequence). Unmatched junction bases numbered 9, after V lost 4 bases and J lost 6 bases. This chain's CDR3 is CASSLHPTSGGADTQYF. DNA for the CDR3: TGTGCCAGCAGCCTCCATCCGACTAGCGGGGGGGCTGATACGCAGTATTTT.

V and J are TRBV6-4 and TRBJ2-3; 16 bases fit TRBD2. Germline assignment: CDR1 MRHNA and CDR2 SNTAGT. The CDR3 spans 17 residues. V shed 5 bases, J shed 3 bases, and the junction held 5 bases outside the gene matches. CDR3 sequence: CASSTGTSGGATDTQYF. In DNA form, the CDR3 reads TGTGCCAGCAGTACCGGGACTAGCGGGGGGGCGACAGATACGCAGTATTTT.

The rearrangement uses TRBV28 and TRBJ1-2; TRBD1 is a possible D gene (5 bases). Trimming removed 2 bases at V and 3 bases at J, with 25 bases between. This CDR3 region has 19 residues. The V gene's germline CDR1 is MDHEN and CDR2 SYDVKM. The CDR3 is CASSLRPRGRQIGDYGYTF. The CDR3 DNA reads TGTGCCAGCAGTTTAAGGCCCCGTGGCCGACAGATAGGCGACTATGGCTACACCTTC.

Regarding this clone: One end of the junction does not line up with germline, which may come from a read error. The chain has TRBV11-2 and TRBJ1-2, with 9 bases lining up with TRBD1. This CDR3 is built from 15 residues. CDR1 is SGHAT, CDR2 FQNNGV, per germline. In DNA, the CDR3 is TGTGCCAGCAGCGATACGCGCTGGACAGGGGAATCACTCCTGTTC. As protein: CASSDTRWTGESLLF.

The rearrangement joins TRBV28 to TRBJ1-4; 7 bases align to TRBD1. Germline trimming cut 5 bases from V and 4 bases from J; bases unmatched to any gene: 4. The CDR3 loop spans 14 amino acids. Germline CDR1 is MDHEN and CDR2 is SYDVKM. The DNA of the CDR3 is TGTGCCAGCAGTAGGGACAGAATTAATGAAAAACTGTTTTTT. Translated: CASSRDRINEKLFF.